This section outlines one T cell receptor beta chain sequence together with its context. Its antigen is not yet known. The input lacks base qualities; no much larger clone sits a single base away. This specimen belongs to a study of Ad26.COV2.S vaccination and SARS-CoV-2 variants (dated by TCRdb to about 2021). Describing the broader study: Vaccine-arm donors were drawn from COV1001, a multicentre, randomized, double-blind, placebo-controlled phase I-IIa trial of Ad26.COV2.S in healthy adults. Throughout the experiments and outcome assessment, investigators stayed blinded to trial group allocation. Dosing of Ad26.COV2.S was intramuscular, at either 5x10^10 or 1x10^11 viral particles, delivered as one shot or as two shots spaced 56 days apart. Trial participants were randomized into five groups of five: low-dose or high-dose Ad26.COV2.S given once or twice, or placebo on both occasions. The specificity and breadth of SARS-CoV-2-reactive T cell receptors after Ad26.COV2.S vaccination were assessed by TCRbeta repertoire sequencing. A total of 32 samples were included in the TCR-sequenced set, comprising around 19 Ad26.COV2.S vaccine recipients, 5 placebo recipients and 8 SARS-CoV-2 convalescent individuals.

The immunoSEQ Assay was used to sequence TCRbeta CDR3 regions. After extraction, genomic DNA underwent amplification by bias-controlled multiplex PCR, followed by high-throughput sequencing. Under the source paper's analysis protocol: To quantify the absolute abundance of every unique TCRbeta CDR3 region, sequences were collapsed and filtered. T cell fraction was estimated by normalization of TCRbeta template counts to usable DNA, with usable DNA being measured through amplification of reference genes present in all nucleated cells. Repertoire TCRs were annotated as SARS-CoV-2-specific when V gene, CDR3 amino acid sequence and J gene were exactly matched to a known reactive TCR set. The reference SARS-CoV-2 TCR set was obtained from MIRA and was filtered for enrichment in COVID-19-positive ImmuneCODE repertoires, whereby public or cross-reactive TCRs were removed. Based on the MIRA antigens, annotated TCRs were further analysed at the level of specific ORF or position within ORF. Breadth was defined as the number of annotated unique rearrangements divided by the total number of unique productive rearrangements, and depth was defined as the summed frequency of the annotated unique rearrangements. TCR breadth was compared between groups using two-sided Wilcoxon rank-sum tests. TCRdb carries this immuneACCESS record with in-frame sequences only. Its versions omit some clonotypes, under half of them owing to an unresolved V gene in the studies checked, with the rest unexplained. V and J calls plus clone size are reproduced from that table; the DNA served to infer D and trimming. Within this sample are hundreds of thousands of clones, with 89% of them counted one time only. The ten largest clones capture nearly 1.5% of the sample.

Reading the label with the study, this specimen's treatment or condition is: some 20 received Ad26.COV2.S at low or high dose, single or two shots; several received placebo; per-sample allocation not given. Repertoires of vaccine and placebo recipients were sequenced from samples collected on day 63 after the first injection. In Cohort 1b, 25 adults aged 18-55 years were enrolled at a single site in Boston, USA, between 29 July and 7 August 2020. Ad26.COV2.S consisted of a replication-incompetent adenovirus type 26 vector by which a prefusion-stabilized SARS-CoV-2 spike protein from the original Wuhan strain was expressed. Results the study describes overall, beyond this receptor: The authors noted that the TCR breadth and depth analyses may have underestimated total T cell responses. After vaccination, spike-specific CD8+ and CD4+ T cell responses were reported to show substantial breadth. Vaccine and placebo recipients had comparable non-spike TCR breadth, which fits with the vaccine containing only spike. The study lacked the statistical power to compare responses across vaccine doses or regimens. Spike-specific TCR breadth was higher in Ad26.COV2.S recipients than in placebo recipients (P = 0.0014).

Between the V and J ends, shortened by 6 bases and 5 bases respectively, the junction contains 10 bases. CDR3 length: 12 amino acids, cysteine to phenylalanine. Only CDR3 DNA remains: 36 bases, in frame from the first base. The origin of this receptor is a person aged 18-60 years who received the Ad26.COV2.S COVID-19 vaccine or a placebo. The chain is assembled from TRBV12-3 or TRBV12-4 and TRBJ2-5; TRBD2 could be the D gene, as 6 bases match. Sequencing was performed on peripheral blood, taken in a trial of Ad26.COV2.S vaccine versus placebo. Here the CDR3 is given as CASSGSRETQYF. The DNA reads as follows: TGTGCCAGCAGCGGGAGTCGGGAGACCCAGTACTTC.